The present entry profiles one TCR beta chain with its context. Assay: immunoSEQ multiplex PCR; the TCRdb copy retains only in-frame clones and omits some. Found here are about 90,000 clones, about 93% of them singletons; the top ten hold more than 0.2%. The entry originates in a study of technical replicates of blood from several donors. Germline lookup yields CDR1 MNHNY and CDR2 SVGAGI (reference sequence). Trimming shortened V by 6 bases and J by 9 bases, and 15 bases separated the two germline ends. The CDR3 is 13 amino acids. The chain couples TRBV6-6 to TRBJ2-1, with D possibly TRBD2 on 6 matching bases. The clonotype comes from a human donor in good health. The sample was T cells isolated from PBMCs. The CDR3 spells CASRYDVGGEQFF. The DNA of the CDR3 is TGTGCCAGCAGGTACGACGTGGGGGGTGAGCAGTTCTTC.